This T cell receptor beta chain was sequenced in a study of human T cells and chemical hapten exposure. Overall study: Patients additionally received therapeutic doses of diphenylcyclopropenone on the scalp once a week, and this continued throughout the roughly 26-week study.

Trimming removed 1 base from V and 1 base from J; junction bases left unmatched: 8. Germline-derived CDR1 and CDR2 are SGHRS and YFSETQ. The CDR3 runs 17 residues. Time point here: patch test 1, 2 weeks after DPC sensitization. Sample treatment: therapeutic diphenylcyclopropenone sensitization with weekly scalp DPC. Total RNA came from unfractionated whole blood. Blood draws came first, before each patch test. TCRdb called the RACE reads again in MiXCR, with one record for every CDR3 protein. The sample consists of about 34,000 distinct CDR3 sequences, around 6.4% of them appearing once. This clonotype appeared many times.

The V and J genes are TRBV5-1 and TRBJ2-3; 8 nucleotides match TRBD2. The sample in question was whole blood, obtained in connection with sensitization to the hapten diphenylcyclopropenone (DPC). The clonotype was recovered from a woman aged 25 to 39 with alopecia areata. Some clones in this sample may be carry-over from other donors' samples. CDR3 nucleotides: TGCGCCAGCAGCTTGTTTTCAAGCGGGGGTGGCACAGATACGCAGTATTTT. Translated: CASSLFSSGGGTDTQYF. Variable domain in full (rest from reference TRBV5-1 and TRBJ2-3): KAGVTQTPRYLIKTRGQQVTLSCSPISGHRSVSWYQQTPGQGLQFLFEYFSETQRNKGNFPGRFSGRQFSNSRSEMNVSTLELGDSALYLCASSLFSSGGGTDTQYFGPGTRLTVL.